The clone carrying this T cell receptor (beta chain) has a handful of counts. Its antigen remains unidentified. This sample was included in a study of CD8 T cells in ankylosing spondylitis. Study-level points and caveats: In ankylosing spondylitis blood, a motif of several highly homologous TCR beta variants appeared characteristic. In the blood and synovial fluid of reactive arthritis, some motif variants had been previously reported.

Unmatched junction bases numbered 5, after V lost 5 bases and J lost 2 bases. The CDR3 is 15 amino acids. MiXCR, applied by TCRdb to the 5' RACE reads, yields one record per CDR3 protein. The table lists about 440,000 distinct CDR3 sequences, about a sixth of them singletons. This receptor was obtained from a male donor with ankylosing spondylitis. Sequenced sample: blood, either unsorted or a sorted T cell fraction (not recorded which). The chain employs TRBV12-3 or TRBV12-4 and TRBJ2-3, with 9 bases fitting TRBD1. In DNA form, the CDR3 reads TGTGCCAGCAGTCCGGGACAGGGTTACACAGATACGCAGTATTTT. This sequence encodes CASSPGQGYTDTQYF.